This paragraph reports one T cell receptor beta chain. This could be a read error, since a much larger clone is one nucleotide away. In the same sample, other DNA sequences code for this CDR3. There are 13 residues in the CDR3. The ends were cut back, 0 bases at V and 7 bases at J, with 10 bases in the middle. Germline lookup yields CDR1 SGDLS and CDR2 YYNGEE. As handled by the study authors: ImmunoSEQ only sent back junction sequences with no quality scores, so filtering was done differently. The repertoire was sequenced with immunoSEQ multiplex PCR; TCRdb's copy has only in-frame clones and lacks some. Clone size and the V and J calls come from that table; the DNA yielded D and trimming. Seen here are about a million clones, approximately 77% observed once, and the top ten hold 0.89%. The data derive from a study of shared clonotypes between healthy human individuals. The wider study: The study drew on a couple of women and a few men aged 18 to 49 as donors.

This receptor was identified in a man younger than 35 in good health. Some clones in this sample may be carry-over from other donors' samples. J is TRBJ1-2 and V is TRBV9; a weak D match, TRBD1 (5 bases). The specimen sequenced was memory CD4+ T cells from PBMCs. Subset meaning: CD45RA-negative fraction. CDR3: CASSVGREAGYTF. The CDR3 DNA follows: TGTGCCAGCAGCGTAGGCAGGGAGGCTGGCTACACCTTC.